The clone carrying this T cell receptor (beta chain) has a count of ten or more. The target antigen is unknown. The sample originates from a study of T cells in Graves' hyperthyroidism and ophthalmopathy. The study, taken as a whole, reports: Ophthalmopathy was identified by the model a median approximately 6.4 months ahead of onset.

V lost 0 bases to trimming and J lost 2 bases, with 14 bases between them. Germline CDR1 and CDR2: LNHNV and YYDKDF (reference sequence). This CDR3 spans 17 amino acids. The source material, RNA transcripts, was used to amplify TCR beta CDR3 regions. The study used the HTBI primer set for a first-round RT-PCR of the TCR CDR3. MiXCR was run by TCRdb on the multiplex PCR reads, yielding one entry per CDR3 protein. The sample includes roughly 650,000 distinct CDR3 sequences, approximately 15% of them seen just once. Patients having uncontrolled infection, another autoimmune disease, pregnancy or lactation were not included.

The receptor was derived from a woman aged 40 to 50 with Graves' ophthalmopathy. The sequenced sample consisted of blood. V usage is TRBV15 and J usage is TRBJ1-5; TRBD1 is a possible D gene (5 bases). In DNA, the CDR3 is TGTGCCACCAGCAGAGATCGGGGGGACCGTGGCAATCAGCCCCAGCATTTT. This codes for CATSRDRGDRGNQPQHF.